This record looks at one T cell receptor (beta chain) sequence and its context. Looked up from germline, CDR1 is SGHTA and CDR2 is FQGTGA. The CDR3 contains 11 residues. Trimming took 6 bases from V and 7 from J, leaving 7 bases between them. The sample belongs to a study of blood T cell repertoires in COVID-19. Study summary: Collection of acute and convalescent COVID-19 samples took place in the United States, Italy and Spain.

Produced via immunoSEQ multiplex PCR; TCRdb's table is partial and in-frame only. The sample contains about 300,000 clones, 70% to 90% of which appear only once. The V call is TRBV7-3, the J call TRBJ2-1; D gene uncertain. This TCR was recovered from a woman in her thirties who had recovered from COVID-19. Source material: peripheral blood. The CDR3 protein is CASSIKNEQFF. The CDR3 DNA follows: TGTGCCAGCAGTATTAAAAATGAGCAGTTCTTC.